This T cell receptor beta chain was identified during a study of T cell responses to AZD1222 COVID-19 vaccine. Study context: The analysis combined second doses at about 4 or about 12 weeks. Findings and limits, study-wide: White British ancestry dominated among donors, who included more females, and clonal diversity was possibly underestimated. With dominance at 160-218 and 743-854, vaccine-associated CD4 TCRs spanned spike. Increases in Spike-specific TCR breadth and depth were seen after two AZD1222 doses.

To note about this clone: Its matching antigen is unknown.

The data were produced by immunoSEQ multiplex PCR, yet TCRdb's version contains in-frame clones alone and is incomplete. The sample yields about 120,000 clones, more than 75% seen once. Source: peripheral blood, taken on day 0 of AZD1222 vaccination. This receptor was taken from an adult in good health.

The CDR3, as DNA: TGTGCCAGCAGTTTACAGGGGGCGTTGGGGGAGCAGTACTTC. It translates to CASSLQGALGEQYF. The chain combines TRBV28 with TRBJ2-7, with 8 bases aligning to TRBD1. Germline CDR1 reads MDHEN; CDR2 reads SYDVKM. The CDR3 extends over 14 amino acids. The V gene end was trimmed by 2 bases and the J gene end by 7 bases; junction bases not matched to a gene: 7.